These 22 T cell receptor beta chains originate from one sample sequenced in a study of regulatory T cells in long-lasting Graves disease. Library construction for TCR beta used iRepertoire HTBI primers and Arm-PCR of CDR3 regions. Each CDR3 protein is one row after TCRdb ran MiXCR on the multiplex PCR reads. The sample carries around 480,000 distinct CDR3 sequences, about a sixth recorded once. The time point here: newly diagnosed GD, antithyroid drugs for less than 3 months. The authors made the TCR library using RNA they extracted from PBMCs. Separately, the same data were catalogued under a study of T cells in Graves' hyperthyroidism and ophthalmopathy.

Sequenced material: peripheral blood mononuclear cells (PBMCs), taken at new diagnosis, from a patient treated with antithyroid drugs. These receptors were obtained from a man between 40 and 49 years old with Graves disease.

The V gene is TRBV5-1, the J gene TRBJ1-1; D is possibly TRBD1 (6 bases). This CDR3 is built from 14 residues. Per germline, CDR1 SGHRS and CDR2 YFSETQ. V dropped 4 bases and J dropped 6 bases, with 16 bases sitting between them. The CDR3 region has the DNA TGCGCCAGCAGCCCGACAGGAGATGGGGCTGAAGCTTTCTTT. Translating gives CASSPTGDGAEAFF.

This clonotype was seen only once. This could be a read error, since a much larger clone is one nucleotide away. The chain joins TRBV6-4 to TRBJ2-7, with D possibly being TRBD1 (6 bases). The CDR3 spans 15 residues. The germline gives CDR1 MRHNA, CDR2 SNTAGT. Trimming cost V 3 bases and J 0 bases, with 12 bases left between them. The CDR3 bases are TGTGCCAGCAGTGAAGGGCAGGGGATCTCCTACGAGCAGTACTTC. Translation gives CASSEGQGISYEQYF.

This clonotype turned up a few times. The chain has TRBV20-1 and TRBJ1-6; D is uncertain. The length of the CDR3 is 14 residues. V was cut by 5 bases and J by 7 bases, with 15 bases left in between. CDR1 is DFQATT, CDR2 SNEGSKA, per germline (reference sequence). The CDR3 bases are TGCAGTGCTGGAACCGGGGAGGCCAATTCACCCCTCCACTTT. Translation gives CSAGTGEANSPLHF.

Ten or more counts support this clonotype. The chain joins TRBV7-9 to TRBJ2-7; 7 nucleotides agree with TRBD2. Looked up from germline, CDR1 is SEHNR and CDR2 is FQNEAQ (reference sequence). V lost 7 bases to trimming and J lost 2 bases; unmatched junction nucleotides: 11. The CDR3 spans 15 residues. For the CDR3, the DNA is TGTGCCAGCATCCTCGCGGGGGACGGGACCTACGAGCAGTACTTC. Protein product: CASILAGDGTYEQYF.

The rearrangement uses TRBV6-1 and TRBJ2-1; a weak D match, TRBD2 (6 bases). The CDR3 runs 16 residues. CDR1 and CDR2 (germline): MNHNS, SASEGT. V lost 0 bases, J lost 3 bases, and 12 bases lay in between. CDR3: CASSEATEGLYNEQFF. In DNA form, the CDR3 reads TGTGCCAGCAGTGAAGCAACTGAGGGACTCTACAATGAGCAGTTCTTC.

This clonotype appeared a few times. Here the CDR3 DNA reads TGTGCCATCAACAGACTAGCGGGAGGGCCAAACGGGAATGGAGATACGCAGTATTTT. Residues: CAINRLAGGPNGNGDTQYF. The chain uses TRBV10-3 and TRBJ2-3, with TRBD2 matching over 14 bases. Per germline, CDR1 ENHRY and CDR2 SYGVKD. The CDR3 sequence is 19 residues long. The ends lost 7 bases at V and 5 bases at J; junction bases unmatched: 17.

This clonotype has just a few counts. The chain has TRBV18 and TRBJ2-2; 13 nucleotides line up with TRBD2. V was pared by 3 bases and J by 0 bases, with 4 bases of the junction left unmatched. CDR3 length: 18 residues. CDR1 is KGHSH and CDR2 is LQKENI in the germline V gene. In DNA, the CDR3 is TGTGCCAGCTCACCCCGACTAGCGGGAGGTTCGAACACCGGGGAGCTGTTTTTT. This sequence encodes CASSPRLAGGSNTGELFF.

This clonotype was recorded many times. The J gene is TRBJ2-2, the V gene TRBV6-5, with a possible D match to TRBD2 (5 bases). The CDR3 sequence is 15 residues long. Trimming cost V 2 bases and J 5 bases, with 12 bases left between them. The germline gives CDR1 MNHEY, CDR2 SVGAGI. The CDR3 DNA sequence: TGTGCCAGCAGTTACAGGGCGGGCGGTACCGGGGAGCTGTTTTTT. This gives the protein CASSYRAGGTGELFF.

This clonotype has ten or more counts. The genes are TRBV20-1 and TRBJ2-1; TRBD2 agrees at 7 bases. The J segment lost 2 bases and the V segment lost 5 bases, leaving 6 bases of the junction unmatched. The CDR3 has 14 residues. Germline CDR1 and CDR2: DFQATT and SNEGSKA (reference sequence). CDR3 in amino acids: CSAGERGPYNEQFF. CDR3 bases: TGCAGTGCTGGCGAGCGGGGACCCTACAATGAGCAGTTCTTC.

This clonotype was recorded a few times. The chain carries TRBV30 and TRBJ2-5, with a weak D call TRBD1 (5 bases). V was clipped by 5 bases and J by 4 bases, with 11 bases between them. CDR1 is GTSNPN, CDR2 SVGIG, per germline (reference sequence). The CDR3 runs to 12 residues. CDR3 loop: CAWDSSGETQYF. CDR3 in DNA: TGTGCCTGGGACAGCTCCGGAGAGACCCAGTACTTC.

The chain combines TRBV2 with TRBJ1-5; the D is unclear. Trimming stripped 3 bases from V and 2 bases from J, with 14 bases between. From germline, CDR1 is SNHLY and CDR2 FYNNEI. CDR3 length: 16 residues. DNA of the CDR3: TGTGCCAGCAGTGATTGGGTTGGGGAGGGCAATCAGCCCCAGCATTTT. Its protein product is CASSDWVGEGNQPQHF.

J is TRBJ2-1 and V is TRBV6-1, with D possibly TRBD1 on 6 matching bases. CDR1 is MNHNS, CDR2 SASEGT, per germline. V dropped 6 bases and J dropped 0 bases, with 12 bases sitting between them. The CDR3 has 15 amino acids. The CDR3 loop reads CASRDGGHSYNEQFF. In nucleotides, the CDR3 is TGTGCCAGCAGAGATGGGGGACACTCCTACAATGAGCAGTTCTTC.

Worth noting for this clonotype: This could be a read error, since a much larger clone is one nucleotide away. This chain uses TRBV6-1 with TRBJ2-3; TRBD1 agrees at 7 bases. The J call may be wrong; the DNA end is better matched by TRBJ2-5. The CDR3 runs 15 residues. Per germline, CDR1 MNHNS and CDR2 SASEGT. The CDR3 DNA reads TGTGCCAGCAGTGAGCACGGGACAGCATCGGAGACCCAGTACTTC. Translated, it gives CASSEHGTASETQYF.

The rearrangement uses TRBV4-1 and TRBJ1-2, with D tentatively TRBD1 (5 bases). V shed 4 bases and J shed 4 bases, with 13 bases lying between them. The CDR3 is made up of 14 amino acids. Germline V gives CDR1 MGHRA, CDR2 YSYEKL. In DNA, the CDR3 is TGCGCCAGCAGCCCCGGGCGGGGGTCCTATGGCTACACCTTC. Protein: CASSPGRGSYGYTF.

The gene calls are TRBV20-1 and TRBJ2-1; perhaps TRBD2 as D (5 bases). The CDR3 runs to 14 residues. Trimming shortened V by 3 bases and J by 4 bases, and 13 bases separated the two germline ends. Germline CDR1 reads DFQATT; CDR2 reads SNEGSKA (reference sequence). CDR3 loop: CSASDPGKYNEQFF. CDR3 nucleotide sequence: TGCAGTGCTAGTGACCCCGGGAAGTACAATGAGCAGTTCTTC.

Notes on this clonotype: A much bigger clone sits one base away, suggesting this may be a read error. The chain uses TRBV7-2 and TRBJ2-7; TRBD2 aligns across 7 bases. Per germline, CDR1 SGHTA and CDR2 FQGNSA. Losses at the gene ends were 0 bases for V and 6 bases for J; bases not matched to a gene: 5. CDR3 length equals 14 residues. CDR3 DNA: TGTGCCAGCAGCTTAGCGACGGGAGGCCCCGAGCAGTACTTC. It encodes CASSLATGGPEQYF.

This clonotype came up many times. The chain has TRBV28 and TRBJ1-2; D is unclear. V gave up 5 bases and J gave up 8 bases, with 15 bases separating them. The CDR3 extends over 13 amino acids. Germline CDR1 and CDR2: MDHEN and SYDVKM. CDR3 sequence (DNA): TGTGCCAGCAGTCGGAGCGGTCATCAAGGCTACACCTTC. Encoded protein: CASSRSGHQGYTF.

There are many counts of this clonotype. The rearrangement uses TRBV30 and TRBJ2-7, with 9 positions matching TRBD1. Germline CDR1 reads GTSNPN; CDR2 reads SVGIG (reference sequence). The CDR3 is made up of 14 amino acids. V lost 2 bases, J lost 6 bases, and 8 bases stayed unmatched. CDR3 nucleotides: TGTGCCTGGAGTAGTCACAGGGGGCGTATCGAGCAGTACTTC. Its protein is CAWSSHRGRIEQYF.

This clonotype was observed at least ten times. The V gene is TRBV7-9, the J gene TRBJ2-1; 11 bases match TRBD2. Germline lookup yields CDR1 SEHNR and CDR2 FQNEAQ (reference sequence). Unmatched junction bases numbered 8, after V lost 4 bases and J lost 0 bases. The CDR3 contains 18 residues. CDR3 loop: CASSSRLAGPSSYNEQFF. The DNA of the CDR3 is TGTGCCAGCAGCTCCAGACTAGCGGGGCCTAGCTCCTACAATGAGCAGTTCTTC.

This clonotype was seen a few times. This chain links TRBV12-5 with TRBJ2-1, with 7 positions matching TRBD2. CDR3 length equals 17 residues. V lost 2 bases, J lost 6 bases, and 13 bases stayed unmatched. CDR1 and CDR2 (germline): LGHNT, FRNRAP. Here the CDR3 DNA reads TGTGCTAGTGGTTTGTCCGGGAGGAACAGGAATGTCAATGAGCAGTTCTTC. Protein sequence: CASGLSGRNRNVNEQFF.

This clonotype has just a few counts. The J gene is TRBJ2-7, the V gene TRBV29-1, with 9 nucleotides matching TRBD2. Unmatched junction bases numbered 3, after V lost 1 base and J lost 2 bases. CDR1 and CDR2 from the germline V gene are SQVTM and ANQGSEA. This CDR3 contains 14 residues. CDR3 sequence: CSVEGVAGAYEQYF. The CDR3 DNA reads as TGCAGCGTTGAAGGGGTAGCGGGAGCCTACGAGCAGTACTTC.

J is TRBJ2-1 and V is TRBV19; D is perhaps TRBD2 (5 bases). Germline V gene sequence: CDR1 LNHDA, CDR2 SQIVND (reference sequence). Deletions cut 5 bases from V and 0 bases from J, with 17 bases between. The CDR3 consists of 17 residues. The CDR3 DNA sequence: TGTGCCAGTAGTTCCCCCACTGGCGGGTACTCCTACAATGAGCAGTTCTTC. Translated, it gives CASSSPTGGYSYNEQFF. Using reference TRBV19 and TRBJ2-1 for the parts outside the CDR3, the full variable domain is DGGITQSPKYLFRKEGQNVTLSCEQNLNHDAMYWYRQDPGQGLRLIYYSQIVNDFQKGDIAEGYSVSREKKESFPLTVTSAQKNPTAFYLCASSSPTGGYSYNEQFFGPGTRLTVL.